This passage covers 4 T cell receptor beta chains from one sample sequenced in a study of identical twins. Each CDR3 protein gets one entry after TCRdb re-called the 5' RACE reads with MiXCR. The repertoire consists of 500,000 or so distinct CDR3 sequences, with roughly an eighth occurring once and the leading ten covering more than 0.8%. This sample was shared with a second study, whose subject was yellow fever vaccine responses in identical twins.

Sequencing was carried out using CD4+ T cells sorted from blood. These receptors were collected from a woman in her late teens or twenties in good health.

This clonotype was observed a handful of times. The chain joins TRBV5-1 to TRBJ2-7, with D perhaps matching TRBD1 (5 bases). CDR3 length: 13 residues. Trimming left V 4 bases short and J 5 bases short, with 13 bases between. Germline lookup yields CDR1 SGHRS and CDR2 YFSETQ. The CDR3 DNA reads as TGCGCCAGCAGCGGTAAGGGGTCCCACGAGCAGTACTTC. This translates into CASSGKGSHEQYF.

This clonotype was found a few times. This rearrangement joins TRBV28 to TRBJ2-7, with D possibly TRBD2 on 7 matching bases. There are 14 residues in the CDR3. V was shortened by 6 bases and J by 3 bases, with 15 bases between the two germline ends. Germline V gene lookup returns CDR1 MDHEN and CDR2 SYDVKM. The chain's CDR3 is CASRGGGSGYEQYF. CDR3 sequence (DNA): TGTGCCAGCAGGGGCGGGGGCTCGGGCTACGAGCAGTACTTC.

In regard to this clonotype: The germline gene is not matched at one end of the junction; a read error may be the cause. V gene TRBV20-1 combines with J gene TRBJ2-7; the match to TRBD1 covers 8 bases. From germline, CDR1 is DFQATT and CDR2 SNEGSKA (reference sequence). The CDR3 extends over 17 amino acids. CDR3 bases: TGCTGTGCTAGAGATTTTAGGGCAAGACAGGGGACCTACGAGCAGTACTTC. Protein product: CCARDFRARQGTYEQYF.

In DNA form, the CDR3 reads TGTGCCAGCAGTGGGATGACAGGGGCTGGGGCCAACGTCCTGACTTTC. It specifies CASSGMTGAGANVLTF. V is TRBV2 and J is TRBJ2-6; TRBD1 matches 8 bases. The CDR3 has 16 amino acids. Germline values: CDR1 SNHLY, CDR2 FYNNEI. V dropped 4 bases and J dropped 2; count of bases not matched to a gene: 4.